One sample yielded the 21 T cell receptor beta chains listed below, sequenced in a study of T cells after posttransplantation cyclophosphamide. Busulfan-fludarabine conditioning, marrow transplant, and cyclophosphamide on days +3 and +4 were administered. The method was immunoSEQ multiplex PCR; TCRdb's version includes in-frame clones alone and lacks a portion of them. The sample holds roughly 2,600 clones, and no clone turns up only once. The input for sequencing was PBMCs, taken 30 days after allogeneic stem cell transplant with posttransplant cyclophosphamide. The receptors here all came from a female patient aged 55-70 years who received an allogeneic stem cell transplant from an unrelated donor, was CMV-positive, and had acute GVHD only. Some T cells may be provided by the graft donor.

This clone is medium-sized (0.01 to 0.1%) by share. This chain connects TRBV19 to TRBJ2-1, with 11 bases identical to TRBD2. This CDR3 has 16 amino acids. V dropped 4 bases and J dropped 6; count of bases not matched to a gene: 8. Germline V gives CDR1 LNHDA, CDR2 SQIVND (reference sequence). In DNA, the CDR3 is TGTGCCAGTAGTACCATAGCGGGAGGGCCCTTCAATGAGCAGTTCTTC. This translates into CASSTIAGGPFNEQFF.

The chain is built from TRBV27 and TRBJ2-5; 15 nucleotides align to TRBD2. Germline V gene sequence: CDR1 MNHEY, CDR2 SMNVEV (reference sequence). This CDR3 contains 15 residues. Unmatched junction bases numbered 6, after V lost 6 bases and J lost 7 bases. This chain's CDR3 is CASSWGLAGGGTQYF. The CDR3, as DNA: TGTGCCAGCAGCTGGGGACTAGCGGGAGGTGGGACCCAGTACTTC.

This clone was seen ten or more times. The rearrangement links TRBV5-1 to TRBJ1-1; possibly TRBD1 for D (5 bases). CDR1 is SGHRS and CDR2 is YFSETQ in the germline V gene. The CDR3 spans 13 residues. V was cut by 0 bases and J by 6 bases, with 9 bases left in between. CDR3 nucleotide sequence: TGCGCCAGCAGCTTGGATCGAGGGGCTGAAGCTTTCTTT. Translation gives CASSLDRGAEAFF.

This clone was counted many times. In DNA, the CDR3 is TGCGCCAGCAGATTTCAGTGGGAGGGGGCTGAAGCTTTCTTT. This translates into CASRFQWEGAEAFF. This chain links TRBV5-1 with TRBJ1-1; possibly TRBD1 for D (6 bases). The CDR3 has 14 residues. Between the trimmed V and J ends, which lost 5 bases and 6 bases, there was a span of 17 bases. Germline V gives CDR1 SGHRS, CDR2 YFSETQ.

This clone was observed many times. CDR3 nucleotides: TGTGCCAGCAGCCCGGTAGGAGGGTTTAATGAGCAGTTCTTC. Translation: CASSPVGGFNEQFF. The genes are TRBV11-2 and TRBJ2-1, with D perhaps TRBD2 (6 bases). Trimming shortened V by 5 bases and J by 7 bases, and 15 bases separated the two germline ends. Germline lookup yields CDR1 SGHAT and CDR2 FQNNGV. The CDR3 contains 14 residues.

This clone was counted ten times or more. V gene TRBV4-1 combines with J gene TRBJ1-5; D gene ambiguous. Germline loops: CDR1 MGHRA, CDR2 YSYEKL. The CDR3 runs 16 residues. V dropped 1 base and J dropped 0 bases, with 10 bases sitting between them. CDR3 coding DNA: TGCGCCAGCAGCCAAGGGCAGATTAATAGCAATCAGCCCCAGCATTTT. Its protein is CASSQGQINSNQPQHF.

The sample holds many counts of this clone. The gene calls are TRBV11-2 and TRBJ2-7; TRBD2 aligns across 7 bases. Germline V gives CDR1 SGHAT, CDR2 FQNNGV. The CDR3 covers 14 residues. V lost 5 bases, J lost 4 bases, and 8 bases stayed unmatched. The CDR3 region is CASSLGQGGYEQYF. The CDR3 DNA follows: TGTGCCAGCAGCCTCGGCCAGGGAGGGTACGAGCAGTACTTC.

This clone was counted at least ten times. The V and J genes are TRBV6-5 and TRBJ1-1, with 9 bases identical to TRBD1. Germline CDR1 is MNHEY and CDR2 is SVGAGI. CDR3 size: 14 residues. The V gene end was trimmed by 6 bases and the J gene end by 5 bases; junction bases not matched to a gene: 7. CDR3 nucleotide sequence: TGTGCCAGCAGAGGACAGGGGATCTGGACTGAAGCTTTCTTT. It encodes CASRGQGIWTEAFF.

In its sample, this clone was seen many times. The V call is TRBV28, the J call TRBJ2-1, with 7 bases identical to TRBD2. J was trimmed by 0 bases and V by 5 bases; bases with no gene match: 7. Germline V CDR1 and CDR2: MDHEN, SYDVKM. The CDR3 covers 16 residues. The CDR3 is CASSPLAESSYNEQFF. DNA for the CDR3: TGTGCCAGCAGTCCTCTAGCGGAGAGCTCCTACAATGAGCAGTTCTTC.

Ten or more counts support this clone. This chain joins TRBV9 and TRBJ2-5, with TRBD2 as a possible D gene (7 bases). There are 14 residues in the CDR3. The germline V gene encodes CDR1 SGDLS and CDR2 YYNGEE. V was trimmed by 3 bases and J by 4 bases, leaving 13 bases between them. CDR3 nucleotide sequence: TGTGCCAGCAGCGAGGGAGGGGGTGGAGAGACCCAGTACTTC. Encoded protein: CASSEGGGGETQYF.

This clone is categorized as medium-sized. The chain uses TRBV18 and TRBJ2-4; D remains unclear. CDR1 KGHSH and CDR2 LQKENI come from the germline V gene. The CDR3 spans 14 residues. V lost 3 bases to trimming and J lost 2 bases, with 8 bases between them. In DNA form, the CDR3 reads TGTGCCAGCTCACCGGCAGGATCCAAAAACATTCAGTACTTC. It encodes CASSPAGSKNIQYF.

In its sample, this clone was seen many times. The chain recombines TRBV4-3 with TRBJ2-5; D is possibly TRBD1 (5 bases). TRBJ2-7 explains the end of the DNA better; the J call may be wrong. Germline V gives CDR1 LGHNA, CDR2 YSLEER. The CDR3 loop spans 13 amino acids. The CDR3: CASSQAQGREQYF. The CDR3, as DNA: TGCGCCAGCAGCCAAGCGCAGGGCCGCGAGCAGTACTTC.

At least ten counts were recorded for this clone. The CDR3 sequence is CASSFLGTGNTEAFF. The CDR3 region has the DNA TGTGCCAGCAGTTTCCTAGGGACAGGGAACACTGAAGCTTTCTTT. The V and J genes are TRBV27 and TRBJ1-1; 8 positions agree with TRBD1. The CDR3 has 15 amino acids. Germline V gene sequence: CDR1 MNHEY, CDR2 SMNVEV (reference sequence). V lost 3 bases to trimming and J lost 1 base; unmatched junction nucleotides: 4.

In its sample, this clone was seen many times. The chain carries TRBV7-8 and TRBJ2-7; D may be TRBD1 (5 bases). The V end lost 1 base, the J end lost 5 bases, and 12 bases lay between the germline ends. Germline V CDR1 and CDR2: SGHVS, FQNEAQ. CDR3 length equals 14 residues. CDR3 nucleotide sequence: TGTGCCAGCAGCTTAGAAGGGGCTTTCCACGAGCAGTACTTC. This codes for CASSLEGAFHEQYF.

About this clone: A read error may be the cause here, since a much bigger clone is one base away. The rearrangement uses TRBV6-1 and TRBJ1-4, with 8 bases lining up with TRBD1. The CDR3 is made up of 14 amino acids. The germline CDR1 and CDR2 sequences are MNHNS and SASEGT. The CDR3 loop is CATRLTGGVEKLVF. For the CDR3, the DNA is TGTGCCACTCGCCTAACAGGGGGAGTGGAAAAACTGGTTTTT.

In its sample, this clone is medium-sized. This rearrangement joins TRBV24-1 to TRBJ2-7, with 12 bases aligning to TRBD2. Germline V CDR1 and CDR2: KGHDR, SFDVKD. V dropped 2 bases and J dropped 3; count of bases not matched to a gene: 1. CDR3 length equals 15 residues. CDR3 sequence: CATSDWTSGVYEQYF. CDR3 coding DNA: TGTGCCACCAGTGATTGGACTAGCGGGGTCTACGAGCAGTACTTC.

The sample holds a few counts of this clone. The V and J genes are TRBV6-5 and TRBJ1-4; D unresolved. The V gene lost 6 bases and the J gene lost 6 bases, with 5 bases spanning the gap. The CDR3 is made up of 11 amino acids. Germline values: CDR1 MNHEY, CDR2 SVGAGI. In nucleotides, the CDR3 is TGTGCCAGCAGGGCCGATGAAAAACTGTTTTTT. This gives the protein CASRADEKLFF.

This clone was seen ten or more times. The gene calls are TRBV7-9 and TRBJ2-1, with 7 bases that match TRBD2. The CDR3 is 12 amino acids. The ends lost 4 bases at V and 7 bases at J; junction bases unmatched: 1. CDR1 and CDR2 from the germline V gene are SEHNR and FQNEAQ (reference sequence). CDR3 loop: CASSYGGNEQFF. CDR3 nucleotide sequence: TGTGCCAGCAGCTACGGGGGGAATGAGCAGTTCTTC.

There are many counts of this clone. The J gene is TRBJ2-2, the V gene TRBV19, with D possibly being TRBD1 (5 bases). CDR3 size: 15 residues. V lost 5 bases, J lost 0 bases, and 10 bases lay in between. Germline CDR1 reads LNHDA; CDR2 reads SQIVND (reference sequence). The CDR3 coding sequence is TGTGCCAGTAGTCGACAGCCAGCGAACACCGGGGAGCTGTTTTTT. Amino acid sequence: CASSRQPANTGELFF. The complete variable domain, with remaining parts taken from reference TRBV19 and TRBJ2-2, reads DGGITQSPKYLFRKEGQNVTLSCEQNLNHDAMYWYRQDPGQGLRLIYYSQIVNDFQKGDIAEGYSVSREKKESFPLTVTSAQKNPTAFYLCASSRQPANTGELFFGEGSRLTVL.

In its sample, this clone was seen many times. This chain connects TRBV5-1 to TRBJ2-2; 8 nucleotides align to TRBD1. Trimming cost V 2 bases and J 2 bases; bases outside gene matches: 5. Germline CDR1 reads SGHRS; CDR2 reads YFSETQ. There are 16 residues in the CDR3. The CDR3 DNA reads as TGCGCCAGCAGCTTAAAAGGGACAGGTAACACCGGGGAGCTGTTTTTT. Translated: CASSLKGTGNTGELFF.

At least ten counts were recorded for this clone. The CDR3 sequence: CASSLASGRVDTQYF. CDR3 bases: TGTGCCAGCAGCTTAGCGAGCGGGCGGGTGGATACGCAGTATTTT. V is TRBV7-6 and J is TRBJ2-3; D perhaps matches TRBD2 (6 bases). The germline CDR1 and CDR2 sequences are SGHVS and FNYEAQ. The ends were cut back, 0 bases at V and 6 bases at J, with 13 bases in the middle. This CDR3 spans 15 amino acids. The complete variable domain, with remaining parts taken from reference TRBV7-6 and TRBJ2-3, reads GAGVSQSPRYKVTKRGQDVALRCDPISGHVSLYWYRQALGQGPEFLTYFNYEAQQDKSGLPNDRFSAERPEGSISTLTIQRTEQRDSAMYRCASSLASGRVDTQYFGPGTRLTVL.